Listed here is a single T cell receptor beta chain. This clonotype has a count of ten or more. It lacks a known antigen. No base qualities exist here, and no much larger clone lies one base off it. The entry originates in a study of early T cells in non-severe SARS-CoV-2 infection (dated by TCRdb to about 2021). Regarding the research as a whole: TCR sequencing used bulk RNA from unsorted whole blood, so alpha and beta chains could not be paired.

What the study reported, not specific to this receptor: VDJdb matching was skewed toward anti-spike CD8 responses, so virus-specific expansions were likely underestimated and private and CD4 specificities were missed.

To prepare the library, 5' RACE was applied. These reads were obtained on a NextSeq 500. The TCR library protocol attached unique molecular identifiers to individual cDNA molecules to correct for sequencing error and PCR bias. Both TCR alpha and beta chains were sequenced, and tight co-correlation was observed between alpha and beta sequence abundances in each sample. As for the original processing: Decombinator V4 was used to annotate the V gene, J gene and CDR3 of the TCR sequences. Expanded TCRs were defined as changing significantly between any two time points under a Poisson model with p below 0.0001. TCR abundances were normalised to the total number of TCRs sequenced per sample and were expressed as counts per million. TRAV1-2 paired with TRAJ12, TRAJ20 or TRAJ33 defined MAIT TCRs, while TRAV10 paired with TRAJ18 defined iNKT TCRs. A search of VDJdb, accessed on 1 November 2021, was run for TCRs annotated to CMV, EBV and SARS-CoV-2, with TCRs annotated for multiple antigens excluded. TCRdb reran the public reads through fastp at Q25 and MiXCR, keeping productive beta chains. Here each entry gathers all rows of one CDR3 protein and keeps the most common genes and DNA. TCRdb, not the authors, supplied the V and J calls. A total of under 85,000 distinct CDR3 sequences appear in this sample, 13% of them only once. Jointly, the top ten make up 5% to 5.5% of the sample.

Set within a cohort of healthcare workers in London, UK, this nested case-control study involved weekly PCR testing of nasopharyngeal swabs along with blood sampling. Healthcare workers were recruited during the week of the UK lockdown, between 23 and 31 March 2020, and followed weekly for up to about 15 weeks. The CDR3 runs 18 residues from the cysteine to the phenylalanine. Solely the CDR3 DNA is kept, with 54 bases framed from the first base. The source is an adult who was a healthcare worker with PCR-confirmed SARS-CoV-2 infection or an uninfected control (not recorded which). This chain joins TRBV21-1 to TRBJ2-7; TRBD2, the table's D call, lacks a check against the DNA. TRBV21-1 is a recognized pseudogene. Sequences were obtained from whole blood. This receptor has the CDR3 CASSKAEGGEKRSYEQYF. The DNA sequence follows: TGTGCCAGCAGCAAAGCCGAGGGAGGGGAAAAGAGGTCCTACGAGCAGTACTTC.